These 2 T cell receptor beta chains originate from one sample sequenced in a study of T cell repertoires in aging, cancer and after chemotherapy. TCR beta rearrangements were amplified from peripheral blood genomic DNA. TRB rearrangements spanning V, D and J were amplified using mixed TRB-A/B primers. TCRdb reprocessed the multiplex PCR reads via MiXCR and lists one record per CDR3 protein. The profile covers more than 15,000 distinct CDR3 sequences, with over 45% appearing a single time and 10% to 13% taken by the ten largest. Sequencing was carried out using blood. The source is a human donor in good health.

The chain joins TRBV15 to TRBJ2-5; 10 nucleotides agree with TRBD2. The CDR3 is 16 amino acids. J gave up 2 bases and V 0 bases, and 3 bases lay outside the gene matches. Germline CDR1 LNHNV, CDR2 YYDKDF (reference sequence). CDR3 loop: CATSRDGAGGQETQYF. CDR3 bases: TGTGCCACCAGCAGAGACGGAGCGGGAGGGCAAGAGACCCAGTACTTC.

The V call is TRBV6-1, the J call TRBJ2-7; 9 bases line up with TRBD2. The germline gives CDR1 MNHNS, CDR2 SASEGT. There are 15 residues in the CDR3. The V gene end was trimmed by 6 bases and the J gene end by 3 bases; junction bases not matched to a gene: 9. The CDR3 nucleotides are TGTGCCAGCAGCGACATTAGCGGGAGTTTCTACGAGCAGTACTTC. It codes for CASSDISGSFYEQYF.